These T cell receptor beta chains were read from a single sample in a study of T-cell reconstitution after alpha-beta-depleted transplantation in children. TCRdb processed the PCR reads anew with MiXCR; each CDR3 protein has one entry. In the table there are 450,000 to 600,000 distinct CDR3 sequences, roughly 13% of which are singletons. The source material was PBMCs, mostly from graft donor cells, sampled 360 days after TCRalphabeta/CD19-depleted stem cell transplant. All receptors come from a male patient younger than 18 who had a stem cell transplant for acute myeloid leukemia, so the T cells may come from the graft donor. Each CDR3 is given with its conserved first and last residue. Each record gives: V gene, D gene, J gene, clone size, CDR3 protein, CDR3 DNA. D genes are given only for firm matches. Only part of the rows carry a size: once, few, many, or a class if the clone is expanded.

TRBV28,-,TRBJ2-3,few,CASSSPRTGETDTQYF,TGTGCCAGCAGTTCGCCGCGTACAGGCGAGACAGATACGCAGTATTTT
TRBV7-8,-,TRBJ2-1,-,CASSSRWNEQFF,TGTGCCAGCAGCTCTCGCTGGAATGAGCAGTTCTTC
TRBV3-1,TRBD2,TRBJ2-5,-,CASSLTSVQETQYF,TGTGCCAGCAGCCTTACTAGCGTCCAAGAGACCCAGTACTTC
TRBV4-3,TRBD2,TRBJ2-2,-,CASSQERTSGFRNTGELFF,TGCGCCAGCAGCCAAGAGAGGACTAGCGGATTTAGGAACACCGGGGAGCTGTTTTTT
TRBV28,-,TRBJ2-6,many,CASSLGLSGANVLTF,TGTGCCAGCAGTTTGGGCCTCTCTGGGGCCAACGTCCTGACTTTC
TRBV29-1,TRBD1,TRBJ2-6,few,CSVTGTGGRHSGANVLTF,TGCAGCGTTACCGGGACAGGGGGACGACACTCTGGGGCCAACGTCCTGACTTTC
TRBV15,TRBD2,TRBJ2-7,few,CATSRDRGSGGSYEQYF,TGTGCCACCAGCAGAGATCGGGGTAGCGGGGGCTCCTACGAGCAGTACTTC
TRBV5-1,-,TRBJ2-5,many,CASSLSWDGETQYF,TGCGCCAGCAGCTTGTCCTGGGACGGAGAGACCCAGTACTTC
TRBV12-3/TRBV12-4,-,TRBJ2-3,many,CASSAGTRLRTDTQYF,TGTGCCAGCAGCGCAGGGACTCGCCTACGCACAGATACGCAGTATTTT
TRBV6-1,-,TRBJ2-4,many,CASRTLQGDKNIQYF,TGTGCCAGCAGAACGTTACAGGGCGACAAAAACATTCAGTACTTC
TRBV5-1,-,TRBJ1-1,many,CASSLATPGWNTEAFF,TGCGCCAGCAGCTTGGCAACCCCGGGTTGGAACACTGAAGCTTTCTTT
TRBV12-3/TRBV12-4,-,TRBJ2-1,few,CASSLGLDSIYNEQFF,TGTGCCAGCAGCTTGGGACTTGATTCGATCTACAATGAGCAGTTCTTC
TRBV9,TRBD2,TRBJ2-1,-,CASQSDLAAYNEQFF,TGTGCCAGCCAGTCGGATCTAGCGGCCTACAATGAGCAGTTCTTC
TRBV9,-,TRBJ2-2,many,CASSVRGEWTGELFF,TGTGCCAGCAGCGTGCGAGGGGAGTGGACCGGGGAGCTGTTTTTT
TRBV12-3/TRBV12-4,-,TRBJ1-3,many,CASRPHSGNTIYF,TGTGCCAGCAGACCCCACTCTGGAAACACCATATATTTT
TRBV5-1,-,TRBJ2-2,many,CASSLRSPNTGELFF,TGCGCCAGCAGCTTGAGAAGCCCTAACACCGGGGAGCTGTTTTTT
TRBV29-1,TRBD1,TRBJ2-7,many,CSVEDLRTGDSSYEQYF,TGCAGCGTTGAAGATCTCCGGACAGGGGATAGCTCCTACGAGCAGTACTTC
TRBV12-3/TRBV12-4,TRBD2,TRBJ2-1,few,CASSRRMTSGRGNSYNEQFF,TGTGCCAGCAGTCGACGAATGACTAGCGGGAGGGGTAACTCCTACAATGAGCAGTTCTTC
TRBV10-3,-,TRBJ2-1,few,CAIRDYTMAPGGDNEQFF,TGTGCCATCAGGGACTACACTATGGCGCCAGGGGGGGACAATGAGCAGTTCTTC
TRBV7-3,-,TRBJ2-5,many,CASSLGGLGGERQYF,TGTGCCAGCAGCTTAGGCGGACTAGGGGGAGAGCGCCAGTACTTC
TRBV6-2/TRBV6-3,-,TRBJ2-2,many,CASSYSFRENTGELFF,TGTGCCAGCAGTTACTCGTTCCGGGAGAACACCGGGGAGCTGTTTTTT
TRBV5-1,TRBD1,TRBJ2-7,many,CASARQGANEQYF,TGCGCCAGCGCCCGACAGGGGGCTAACGAGCAGTACTTC
TRBV20-1,-,TRBJ2-7,-,CSASSAGYEQYF,TGCAGTGCCTCCTCGGCAGGATACGAGCAGTACTTC
TRBV12-3/TRBV12-4,-,TRBJ2-7,many,CASSLGAAGSYEQYF,TGTGCCAGCAGTTTAGGTGCGGCGGGGAGCTACGAGCAGTACTTC
TRBV2,TRBD2,TRBJ2-5,-,CASSEECTSGSIGYF,TGTGCCAGCAGTGAAGAGTGCACTAGCGGGAGTATCGGGTACTTC
TRBV4-2,TRBD2,TRBJ2-7,many,CASSHTGTSALYEQYF,TGTGCCAGCAGCCATACCGGGACTAGCGCTTTATACGAGCAGTACTTC
TRBV7-3,-,TRBJ2-1,few,CASSSSGTHRRFF,TGTGCCAGCAGCTCCTCCGGGACCCACAGAAGGTTCTTC
TRBV7-9,-,TRBJ2-4,few,CASSMRDTVNIQYF,TGTGCCAGCTCGATGCGGGACACCGTAAACATTCAGTACTTC
TRBV7-3,TRBD2,TRBJ2-1,many,CASSLPGLAGSNEQFF,TGTGCCAGCAGCTTACCGGGACTAGCTGGGTCTAATGAGCAGTTCTTC